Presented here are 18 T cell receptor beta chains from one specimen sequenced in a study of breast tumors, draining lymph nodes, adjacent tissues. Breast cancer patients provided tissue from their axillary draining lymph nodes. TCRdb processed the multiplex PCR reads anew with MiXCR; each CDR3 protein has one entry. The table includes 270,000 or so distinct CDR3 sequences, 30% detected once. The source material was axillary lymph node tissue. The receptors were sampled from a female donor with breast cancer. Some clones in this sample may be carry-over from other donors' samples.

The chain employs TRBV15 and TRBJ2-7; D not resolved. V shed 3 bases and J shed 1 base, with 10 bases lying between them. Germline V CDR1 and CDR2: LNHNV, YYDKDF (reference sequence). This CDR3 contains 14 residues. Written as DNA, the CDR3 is TGTGCCACCAGCAGGAGTAAGGGTTCCTACGAGCAGTACTTC. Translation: CATSRSKGSYEQYF.

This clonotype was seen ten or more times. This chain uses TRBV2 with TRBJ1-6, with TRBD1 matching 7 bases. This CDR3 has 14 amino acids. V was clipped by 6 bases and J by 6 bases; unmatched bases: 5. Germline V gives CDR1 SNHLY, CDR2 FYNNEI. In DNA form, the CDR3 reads TGTGCCAGCAGGACTCGACAGGGTAATTCACCCCTCCACTTT. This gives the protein CASRTRQGNSPLHF.

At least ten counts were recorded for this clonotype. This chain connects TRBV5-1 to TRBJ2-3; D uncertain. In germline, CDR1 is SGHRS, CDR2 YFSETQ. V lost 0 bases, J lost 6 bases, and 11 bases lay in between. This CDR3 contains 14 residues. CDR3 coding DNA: TGCGCCAGCAGCTTGGGGGTGATTGGGGATACGCAGTATTTT. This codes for CASSLGVIGDTQYF.

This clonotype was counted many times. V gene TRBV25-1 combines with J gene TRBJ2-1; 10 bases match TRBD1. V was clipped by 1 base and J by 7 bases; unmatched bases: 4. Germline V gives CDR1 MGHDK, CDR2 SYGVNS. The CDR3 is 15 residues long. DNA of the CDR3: TGTGCCAGCAGTGAATTCCGACAGGGGGCTAATGAGCAGTTCTTC. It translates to CASSEFRQGANEQFF.

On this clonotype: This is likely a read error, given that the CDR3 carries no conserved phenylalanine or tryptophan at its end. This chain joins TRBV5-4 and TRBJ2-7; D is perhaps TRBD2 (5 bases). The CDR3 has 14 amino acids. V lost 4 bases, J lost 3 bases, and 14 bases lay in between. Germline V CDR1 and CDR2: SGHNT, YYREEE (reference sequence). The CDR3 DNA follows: TGTGCCAGCAGCCCAGGCGGGCCACGCTACGAGCAGTACCTC. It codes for CASSPGGPRYEQYL.

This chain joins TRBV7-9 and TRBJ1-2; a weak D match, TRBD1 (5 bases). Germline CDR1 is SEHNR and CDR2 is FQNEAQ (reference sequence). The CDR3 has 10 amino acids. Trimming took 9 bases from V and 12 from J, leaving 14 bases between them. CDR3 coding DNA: TGTGCCAGTAGCGAAAGGGGCCACACCTTC. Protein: CASSERGHTF.

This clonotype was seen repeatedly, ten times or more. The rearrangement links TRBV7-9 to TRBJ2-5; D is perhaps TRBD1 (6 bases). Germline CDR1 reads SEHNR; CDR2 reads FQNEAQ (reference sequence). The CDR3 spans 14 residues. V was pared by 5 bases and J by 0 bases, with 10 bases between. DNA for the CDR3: TGTGCCAGCAGCCCCACAGGGAACCAAGAGACCCAGTACTTC. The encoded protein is CASSPTGNQETQYF.

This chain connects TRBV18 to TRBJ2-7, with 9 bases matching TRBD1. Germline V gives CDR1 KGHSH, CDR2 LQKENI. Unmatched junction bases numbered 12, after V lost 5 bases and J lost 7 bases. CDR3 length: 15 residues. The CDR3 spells CASSAYRDREGEQYF. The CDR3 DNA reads TGTGCCAGCTCAGCATACCGGGACAGGGAAGGGGAGCAGTACTTC.

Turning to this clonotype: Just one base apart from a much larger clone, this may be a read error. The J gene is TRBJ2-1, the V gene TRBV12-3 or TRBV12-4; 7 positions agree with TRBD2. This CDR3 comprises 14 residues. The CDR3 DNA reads TGTGCCAGCAGTTTAGACGACAGCGGGGATGAGCGGTTCTTC. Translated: CASSLDDSGDERFF.

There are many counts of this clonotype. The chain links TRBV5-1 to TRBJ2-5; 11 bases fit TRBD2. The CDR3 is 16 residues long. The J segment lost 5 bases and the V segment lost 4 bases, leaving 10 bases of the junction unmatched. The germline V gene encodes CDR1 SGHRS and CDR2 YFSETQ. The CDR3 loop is CASSRTSGSIQETQYF. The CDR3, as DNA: TGCGCCAGCAGCCGAACTAGCGGGAGCATTCAGGAGACCCAGTACTTC.

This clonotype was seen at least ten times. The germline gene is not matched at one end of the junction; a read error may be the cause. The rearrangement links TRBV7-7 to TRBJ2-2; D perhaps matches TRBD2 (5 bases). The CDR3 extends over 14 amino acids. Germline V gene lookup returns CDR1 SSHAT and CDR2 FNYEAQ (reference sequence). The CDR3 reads CASSRLGSTRELFF. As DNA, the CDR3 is TGTGCTAGCAGCAGACTGGGGAGCACCAGGGAGCTGTTTTTT.

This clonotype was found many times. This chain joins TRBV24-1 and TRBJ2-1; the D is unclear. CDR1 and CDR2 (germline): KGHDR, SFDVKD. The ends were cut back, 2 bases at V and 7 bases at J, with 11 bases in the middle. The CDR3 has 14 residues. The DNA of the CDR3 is TGTGCCACCAGTGATTCGGGCCTCCGGAATGAGCAGTTCTTC. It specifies CATSDSGLRNEQFF.

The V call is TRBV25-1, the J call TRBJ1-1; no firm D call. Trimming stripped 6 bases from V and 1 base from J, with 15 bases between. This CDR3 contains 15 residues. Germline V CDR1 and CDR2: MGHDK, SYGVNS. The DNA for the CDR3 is TGTGCCAGCAGCAAGTCCCTCGGAGGGAACACTGAAGCTTTCTTT. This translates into CASSKSLGGNTEAFF.

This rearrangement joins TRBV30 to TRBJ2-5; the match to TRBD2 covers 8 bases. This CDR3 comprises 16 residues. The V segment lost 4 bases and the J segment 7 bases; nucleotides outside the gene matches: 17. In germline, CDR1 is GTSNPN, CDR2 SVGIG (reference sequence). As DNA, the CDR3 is TGTGCCTGGACTCGTAGTCCTAGCGGGCTCAGGGGGACCCAGTACTTC. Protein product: CAWTRSPSGLRGTQYF.

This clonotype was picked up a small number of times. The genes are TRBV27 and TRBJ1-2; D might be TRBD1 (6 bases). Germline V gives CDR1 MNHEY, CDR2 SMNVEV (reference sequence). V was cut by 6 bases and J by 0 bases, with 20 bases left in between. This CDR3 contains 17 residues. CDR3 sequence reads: CASRGLLGQRPNYGYTF. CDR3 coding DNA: TGTGCCAGCAGAGGACTGTTAGGACAGAGACCTAACTATGGCTACACCTTC.

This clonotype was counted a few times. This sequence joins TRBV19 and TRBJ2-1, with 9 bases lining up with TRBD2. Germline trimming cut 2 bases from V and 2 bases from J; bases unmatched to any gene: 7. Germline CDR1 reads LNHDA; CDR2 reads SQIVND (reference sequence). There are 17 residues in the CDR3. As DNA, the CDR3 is TGTGCCAGTAGTATAATAAGCGGGAGGACCCCCTACAATGAGCAGTTCTTC. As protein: CASSIISGRTPYNEQFF.

CDR3 sequence (DNA): TGTGCCAGCAGGTTTGGGGCCAGGACAAATCAGCCCCAGCATTTT. Translating gives CASRFGARTNQPQHF. The chain is built from TRBV7-4 and TRBJ1-5; TRBD1 might be the D (5 bases). In germline, CDR1 is SGHVT, CDR2 SQSDAQ. The ends were cut back, 6 bases at V and 4 bases at J, with 16 bases in the middle. The CDR3 is 15 residues long.

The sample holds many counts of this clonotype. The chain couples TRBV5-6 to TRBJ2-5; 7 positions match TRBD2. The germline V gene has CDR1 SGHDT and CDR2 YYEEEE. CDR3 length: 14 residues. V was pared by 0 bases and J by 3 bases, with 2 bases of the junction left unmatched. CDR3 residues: CASSLAGRKETQYF. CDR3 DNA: TGTGCCAGCAGCTTGGCCGGGAGGAAAGAGACCCAGTACTTC.